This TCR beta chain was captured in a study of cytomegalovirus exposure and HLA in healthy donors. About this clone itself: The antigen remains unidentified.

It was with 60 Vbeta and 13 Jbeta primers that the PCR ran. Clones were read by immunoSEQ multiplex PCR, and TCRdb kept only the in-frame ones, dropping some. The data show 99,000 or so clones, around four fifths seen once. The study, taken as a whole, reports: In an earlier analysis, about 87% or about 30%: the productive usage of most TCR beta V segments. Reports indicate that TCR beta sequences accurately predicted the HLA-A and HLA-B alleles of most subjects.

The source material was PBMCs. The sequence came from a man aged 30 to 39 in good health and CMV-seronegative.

The CDR3 spells CATSRDPSGDQPQHF. The CDR3 DNA is TGTGCCACCAGCAGAGATCCTTCGGGAGATCAGCCCCAGCATTTT. This sequence joins TRBV15 and TRBJ1-5; no reliable D call. Germline CDR1 reads LNHNV; CDR2 reads YYDKDF (reference sequence). The germline V and J ends were trimmed by 0 bases and 5 bases, with 11 bases remaining between them. The CDR3 consists of 15 residues. The full variable domain, rest sourced from reference TRBV15 and TRBJ1-5, is DAMVIQNPRYQVTQFGKPVTLSCSQTLNHNVMYWYQQKSSQAPKLLFHYYDKDFNNEADTPDNFQSRRPNTSFCFLDIRSPGLGDTAMYLCATSRDPSGDQPQHFGDGTRLSIL.